This T cell receptor (beta chain) was found in a study of T cell responses to AZD1222 COVID-19 vaccine (dated by TCRdb to about 2021). Study-wide context: TCR sequencing covered roughly 230 trial participants: 200 to 210 given two doses of AZD1222 and 26 given two doses of MenACWY control vaccine. Enrollment into the trials was organized by age into subgroups of 18-55, 56-69 and 70-plus years, and those subgroups contained about 160, 30 and 59 TCR-sequenced participants, respectively.

The time point tag for this specimen amounts to: about 28 days (+/-7) after the second vaccine dose. AZD1222 recipients with second doses at about 4 weeks or about 12 weeks were pooled, because spike-specific TCR depth and breadth did not differ between schedules. Vaccinee samples were obtained from the UK trials COV001 and COV002, which included a single-blind randomized controlled phase 2/3 trial of AZD1222 (ChAdOx1 nCoV-19) in healthy adults. For TCRbeta chain sequencing, PBMC samples were collected from trial participants at day 0 and at day 28 after the second dose. Regarding this clone: The antigen this receptor binds is unknown. Base-call qualities are not available, and no considerably larger clone is one nucleotide away.

The CDR3 regions of human TCRbeta chains were subjected to immunosequencing. Regarding the original processing steps: TCRs in the repertoires were compared against a reference library of SARS-CoV-2-specific TCRs that had been generated with the MIRA antigen-specificity platform. Breadth meant the fraction of unique TCRs that were SARS-CoV-2-associated, whereas depth meant the fraction of total T cells that were SARS-CoV-2-associated. Using the MIRA data, each spike-specific TCR was mapped to the spike region that the TCR reacts to and placed in a CD4 or CD8 class. Log10-transformed breadth and depth values were compared by one-way ANOVA with Sidak's multiple comparisons tests. TCRdb carries this immuneACCESS record with in-frame sequences only. Its versions omit some clonotypes, under half of them owing to an unresolved V gene in the studies checked, with the rest unexplained. That table furnishes V, J and clone size, whereas the DNA furnished D and trimming. A total of 150,000 to 250,000 clones appear in this sample, roughly 92% of them only once. The ten most abundant clones make up over 0.95% of the sample.

According to the germline V gene (reference sequence), CDR1 reads LNHDA and CDR2 reads SQIVND. V loses 3 bases of germline sequence and J loses 0 bases, and the interval between the two ends is 8 bases. The CDR3 measures 15 amino acids from cysteine to phenylalanine. This entry keeps only the CDR3 DNA: 45 bases, framed from base 1. The study at large found these results: Participants were mostly white British, with more females than males. The authors suggested clonal diversity may have been underestimated. After two AZD1222 doses, spike-specific TCR breadth and depth were significantly higher than at day 0 and than in MenACWY recipients. The whole spike protein was spanned by vaccine-associated CD4 TCRs, and dominant responses were seen in regions 160-218 and 743-854. In the small 56-69-year group, the increase in depth fell short of significance, most likely because of low power. No day 14 peak-response samples were available, so repertoires were characterized only after the peak T cell response. Epitopes outside the regions mutated in the B.1.351 and B.1.1.7 variants were reportedly recognized by nearly half of the unique spike-specific TCRs. Conclusions about previously exposed vaccinees are limited because only six or seven AZD1222 recipients were SARS-CoV-2 seropositive at baseline.

Sequencing used peripheral blood, obtained 28 days after the second AZD1222 dose. The sequence joins TRBV19 to TRBJ1-4; no D gene can be assigned with confidence. The TCR originated in an adult who received the AZD1222 COVID-19 vaccine. The DNA reads as follows: TGTGCCAGTAGTATTACTTGGGCAACTAATGAAAAACTGTTTTTT. It translates to CASSITWATNEKLFF.